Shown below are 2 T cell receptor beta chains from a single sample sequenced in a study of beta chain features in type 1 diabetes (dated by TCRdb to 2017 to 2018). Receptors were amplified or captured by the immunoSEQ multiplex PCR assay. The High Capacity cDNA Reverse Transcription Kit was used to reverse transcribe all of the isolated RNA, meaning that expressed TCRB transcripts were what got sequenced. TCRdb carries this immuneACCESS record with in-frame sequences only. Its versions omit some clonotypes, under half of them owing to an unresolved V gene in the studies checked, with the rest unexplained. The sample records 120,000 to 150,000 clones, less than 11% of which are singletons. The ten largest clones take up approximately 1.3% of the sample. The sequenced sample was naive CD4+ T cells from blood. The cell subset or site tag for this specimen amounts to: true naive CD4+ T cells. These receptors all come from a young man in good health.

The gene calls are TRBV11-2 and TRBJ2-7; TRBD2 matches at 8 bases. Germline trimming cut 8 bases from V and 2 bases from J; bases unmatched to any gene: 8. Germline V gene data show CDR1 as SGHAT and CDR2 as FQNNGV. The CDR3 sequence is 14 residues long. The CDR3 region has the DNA TGTGCCAGCGGATTTGGCGGGGGGACCTACGAGCAGTACTTC. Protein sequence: CASGFGGGTYEQYF.

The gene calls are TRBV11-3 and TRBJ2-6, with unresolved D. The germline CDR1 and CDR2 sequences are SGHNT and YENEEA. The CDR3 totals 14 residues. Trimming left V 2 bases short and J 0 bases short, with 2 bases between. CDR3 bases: TGTGCCAGCAGCTTACACTCTGGGGCCAACGTCCTGACTTTC. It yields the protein CASSLHSGANVLTF.